Detailed here is one TCR beta chain. The data are from a study of cytomegalovirus exposure and HLA in healthy donors. Study overall: Genotyping of 430 or so donors showed that around 85% belonged to the Caucasian-associated ancestry cluster.

In the PCR, 60 Vbeta and 13 Jbeta primers were used. Only in-frame clones appear in the TCRdb table, and some are missing; sequencing was by immunoSEQ multiplex PCR. The repertoire includes some 130,000 clones, about 80% of them detected once, and 2% to 3% sits in the top ten. Germline V CDR1 and CDR2: LGHNT, FRNRAP. The CDR3 consists of 15 residues. Deletions cut 0 bases from V and 5 bases from J, with 13 bases between. The rearrangement joins TRBV12-5 to TRBJ1-1, with D hard to call. This clonotype originated in a man younger than 45 in good health and CMV-seronegative. Sequencing input: PBMCs. CDR3 coding DNA: TGTGCTAGTGGTTTGGTTACCGGGGTCCGGACTGAAGCTTTCTTT. This translates into CASGLVTGVRTEAFF.